Listed below are T cell receptor beta chains from one sample, sequenced in a study of a mutant IDH1 vaccine in newly diagnosed glioma. Only in-frame clones appear in the TCRdb table, and some are missing; sequencing was by immunoSEQ multiplex PCR. The sample has tens of thousands of clones, about four fifths seen once. Their specific antigens are unknown. The source material was PBMCs, sampled from a glioma patient whose treatment included an IDH1 peptide vaccine. The origin of the receptors is a man aged 40-49 years with glioma. The CDR3 runs from the conserved cysteine through the conserved F or W. Each record gives: clone size, D gene, V gene, J gene, CDR3 DNA, CDR3 protein. D genes are given only for firm matches. Clone size is shown for a subset of rows, as once, few, many or a class of expanded clone.

clone size: .; D gene: .; V gene: TRBV7-2; J gene: TRBJ1-2; CDR3 DNA: TGTGCCAGCAGCTTAGTAGGCCAGGGGATCTATGGCTACACCTTC; CDR3 protein: CASSLVGQGIYGYTF
clone size: once; D gene: TRBD1; V gene: TRBV7-2; J gene: TRBJ1-4; CDR3 DNA: TGTGCCAGCGGTCGAGAGTCAGGGACAGGGGGCGGTGAAAAACTGTTTTTT; CDR3 protein: CASGRESGTGGGEKLFF
clone size: .; D gene: .; V gene: TRBV4-3; J gene: TRBJ1-2; CDR3 DNA: TGCGCCAGCAGCCAAACAGGGTTCTATGGCTACACCTTC; CDR3 protein: CASSQTGFYGYTF
clone size: .; D gene: TRBD1; V gene: TRBV6-5; J gene: TRBJ1-5; CDR3 DNA: TGTGCCAGCAGTTACTCCGGACAGGGACATCAGCCCCAGCATTTT; CDR3 protein: CASSYSGQGHQPQHF
clone size: few; D gene: .; V gene: TRBV4-3; J gene: TRBJ1-1; CDR3 DNA: TGCGCCAGCAGCCCTGATACGGGCAGCACTGAAGCTTTCTTT; CDR3 protein: CASSPDTGSTEAFF
clone size: .; D gene: .; V gene: TRBV28; J gene: TRBJ2-5; CDR3 DNA: TGTGCCAGCAGATCCCGAGACAGGAGGCGGGGTGAAGAGACCCAGTACTTC; CDR3 protein: CASRSRDRRRGEETQYF
clone size: few; D gene: .; V gene: TRBV29-1; J gene: TRBJ1-1; CDR3 DNA: TGCAGCGTCGCGACACCCCTGGGCACTGAAGCTTTCTTT; CDR3 protein: CSVATPLGTEAFF
clone size: .; D gene: TRBD1; V gene: TRBV25-1; J gene: TRBJ1-4; CDR3 DNA: TGTGCCAGCAGTGGCCTCCGACAGGGAGCAACTAATGAAAAACTGTTTTTT; CDR3 protein: CASSGLRQGATNEKLFF
clone size: .; D gene: TRBD1; V gene: TRBV6-6; J gene: TRBJ1-3; CDR3 DNA: TGTGCCAGCAAGGGGACAGGGTCTGGAAACACCATATATTTT; CDR3 protein: CASKGTGSGNTIYF
clone size: .; D gene: .; V gene: TRBV6-5; J gene: TRBJ2-7; CDR3 DNA: TGTGCCAGCAGCTCCGGGATCTACGAGCAGTACTTC; CDR3 protein: CASSSGIYEQYF
clone size: .; D gene: TRBD2; V gene: TRBV7-7; J gene: TRBJ2-5; CDR3 DNA: TGTGCTAGCAGCTCCCTAGCGGGCCCCAGAGAGACCCAGTACTTC; CDR3 protein: CASSSLAGPRETQYF
clone size: .; D gene: .; V gene: TRBV5-1; J gene: TRBJ2-3; CDR3 DNA: TGCGCCAGCAGCTTAACGAGGGAGCGGGCAGATACGCAGTATTTT; CDR3 protein: CASSLTRERADTQYF
clone size: .; D gene: TRBD2; V gene: TRBV7-2; J gene: TRBJ2-1; CDR3 DNA: TGTGCCAGCAGCTTTTTTAGCGGGGGGGTTGGTAATGAGCAGTTCTTC; CDR3 protein: CASSFFSGGVGNEQFF
clone size: few; D gene: .; V gene: TRBV30; J gene: TRBJ2-7; CDR3 DNA: TGTGCCTCAACGGGGGGCGGGGGCCGCTACGAGCAGTACTTC; CDR3 protein: CASTGGGGRYEQYF
clone size: few; D gene: .; V gene: TRBV15; J gene: TRBJ1-3; CDR3 DNA: TGTGCCACCAGCAGAGATCTGGGCAGGTCTGGAAACACCATATATTTT; CDR3 protein: CATSRDLGRSGNTIYF
clone size: few; D gene: TRBD2; V gene: TRBV18; J gene: TRBJ2-1; CDR3 DNA: TGTGCCAGCTCACTTAGCGGGAAGGGGTACAATGAGCAGTTCTTC; CDR3 protein: CASSLSGKGYNEQFF
clone size: once; D gene: TRBD1; V gene: TRBV28; J gene: TRBJ2-7; CDR3 DNA: TGTGCCAGCAGTTTTGGACAGGGCGGGGAGTTAGCCTACGAGCAGTACTTC; CDR3 protein: CASSFGQGGELAYEQYF